One sample yielded the 9 T cell receptor beta chains listed below, sequenced in a study of long-term antiretroviral therapy in people with HIV (dated by TCRdb to 2021 to 2024). The immunoSEQ hsTCRB v3.0 assay was used at survey level resolution for TRB variable region sequencing. TCRdb's version of the immuneACCESS table is confined to in-frame rearrangements and falls short of the full clone set. An unresolved V gene accounts for under half of the shortfall where checked; the remainder is of unknown origin. This sample is represented by around 20,000 clones; around four fifths of them were singletons. The ten largest clonotypes hold roughly 4.9% of the sample. The specimen comprised unsorted PBMCs, sampled 0.5 years after starting antiretroviral therapy. These receptors originate from a man younger than 30 with HIV.

This sequence joins TRBV30 and TRBJ2-5; 9 nucleotides line up with TRBD2. Germline V gene data show CDR1 as GTSNPN and CDR2 as SVGIG (reference sequence). CDR3 size: 15 residues. Trimming cost V 0 bases and J 4 bases; bases outside gene matches: 6. The CDR3 sequence: CAWSVGLAGRETQYF. The CDR3 DNA reads TGTGCCTGGAGTGTAGGGCTAGCGGGGAGAGAGACCCAGTACTTC.

The V and J genes are TRBV25-1 and TRBJ2-5; TRBD1 is a possible D gene (5 bases). With 6 bases removed from V and 5 bases from J, the gap between germline ends came to 16 bases. This CDR3 has 14 amino acids. The germline gives CDR1 MGHDK, CDR2 SYGVNS. The CDR3 region has the DNA TGTGCCAGCAGCCTGGGCCAGGGTTGGGAGACCCAGTACTTC. Its translation is CASSLGQGWETQYF.

This chain connects TRBV28 to TRBJ2-7; 7 bases fit TRBD2. CDR1 MDHEN and CDR2 SYDVKM come from the germline V gene. Losses at the gene ends were 7 bases for V and 5 bases for J; bases not matched to a gene: 8. The CDR3 extends over 13 amino acids. The CDR3 nucleotides read TGTGCCAGCACCCCGCGGGGAGGGGACGAGCAGTACTTC. It is translated as CASTPRGGDEQYF.

The chain links TRBV7-9 to TRBJ2-5; the match to TRBD1 covers 8 bases. The J call may not be correct, given that the DNA end is closer to TRBJ2-7. Germline V lookup: CDR1 SEHNR, CDR2 FQNEAQ (reference sequence). The CDR3 runs to 16 residues. CDR3 coding DNA: TGTGCCAGCAGCTTAGCGAGAGGGACAGGAACCTACGAGCAGTACTTC. It is translated as CASSLARGTGTYEQYF.

This sequence joins TRBV7-2 and TRBJ1-2; D gene uncertain. Germline CDR1 and CDR2: SGHTA and FQGNSA. The CDR3 length is 13 residues. The V end lost 7 bases, the J end lost 6 bases, and 15 bases lay between the germline ends. The CDR3 region has the DNA TGTGCCAGCACCCCACTCAGCTTCGATGGCTACACCTTC. It specifies CASTPLSFDGYTF. The full variable domain, with the rest looked up from reference TRBV7-2 and TRBJ1-2, is GAGVSQSPSNKVTEKGKDVELRCDPISGHTALYWYRQSLGQGLEFLIYFQGNSAPDKSGLPSDRFSAERTGGSVSTLTIQRTQQEDSAVYLCASTPLSFDGYTFGSGTRLTVV.

The chain carries TRBV5-1 and TRBJ1-1; tentatively, D is TRBD1 (6 bases). The CDR3 is 15 residues long. The V end lost 4 bases, the J end lost 4 bases, and 17 bases lay between the germline ends. Germline loops: CDR1 SGHRS, CDR2 YFSETQ. The CDR3 protein is CASSGWTRGSTEAFF. CDR3 nucleotides: TGCGCCAGCAGCGGATGGACCAGGGGTAGCACTGAAGCTTTCTTT.

The chain joins TRBV5-1 to TRBJ1-1; a possible D gene is TRBD1 (6 bases). V lost 0 bases, J lost 8 bases, and 8 bases lay in between. CDR1 is SGHRS and CDR2 is YFSETQ in the germline V gene. This CDR3 contains 12 residues. This CDR3 reads CASSLEGGEAFF. The CDR3 DNA follows: TGCGCCAGCAGCTTGGAGGGGGGCGAAGCTTTCTTT.

The V and J genes are TRBV6-1 and TRBJ2-7; D uncertain. CDR1 is MNHNS, CDR2 SASEGT, per germline. The ends were cut back, 6 bases at V and 7 bases at J, with 10 bases in the middle. CDR3 length: 11 amino acids. The CDR3 coding sequence is TGTGCCAGCAGAGAAACTCCTGAGCAGTACTTC. This gives the protein CASRETPEQYF.

The rearrangement uses TRBV5-1 and TRBJ2-1, with a possible D match to TRBD1 (6 bases). Germline values: CDR1 SGHRS, CDR2 YFSETQ. V lost 3 bases and J lost 8, with 9 bases in between. The CDR3 extends over 12 amino acids. In DNA form, the CDR3 reads TGCGCCAGCAGCTCAAAGGGGGATGAGCAGTTCTTC. Residues: CASSSKGDEQFF.